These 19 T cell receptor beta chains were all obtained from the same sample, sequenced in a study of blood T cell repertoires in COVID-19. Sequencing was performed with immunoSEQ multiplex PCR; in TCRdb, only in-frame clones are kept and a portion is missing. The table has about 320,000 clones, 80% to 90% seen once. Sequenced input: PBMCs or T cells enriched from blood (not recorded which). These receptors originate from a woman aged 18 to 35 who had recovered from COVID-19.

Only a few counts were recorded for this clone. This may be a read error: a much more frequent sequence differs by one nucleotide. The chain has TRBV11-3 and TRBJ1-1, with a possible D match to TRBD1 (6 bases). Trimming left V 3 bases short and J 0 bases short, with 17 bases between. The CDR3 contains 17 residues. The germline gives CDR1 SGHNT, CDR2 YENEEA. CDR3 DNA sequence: TGTGCCAGCAGCTTCGGGGGGGCGGGGGCTATGAACACTGAAGCTTTCTTT. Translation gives CASSFGGAGAMNTEAFF.

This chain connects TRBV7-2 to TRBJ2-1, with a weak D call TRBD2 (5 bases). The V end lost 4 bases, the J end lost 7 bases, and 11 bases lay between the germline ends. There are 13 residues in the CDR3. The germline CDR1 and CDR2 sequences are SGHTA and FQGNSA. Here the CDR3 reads CASSSPDLNEQFF. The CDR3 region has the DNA TGTGCCAGCAGCTCCCCGGACTTAAATGAGCAGTTCTTC.

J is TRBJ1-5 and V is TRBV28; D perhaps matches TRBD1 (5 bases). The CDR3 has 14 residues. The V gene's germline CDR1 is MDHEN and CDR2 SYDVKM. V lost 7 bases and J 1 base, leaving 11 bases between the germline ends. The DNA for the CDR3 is TGTGCCAGCACTGCCGGACACAGCAATCAGCCCCAGCATTTT. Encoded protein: CASTAGHSNQPQHF.

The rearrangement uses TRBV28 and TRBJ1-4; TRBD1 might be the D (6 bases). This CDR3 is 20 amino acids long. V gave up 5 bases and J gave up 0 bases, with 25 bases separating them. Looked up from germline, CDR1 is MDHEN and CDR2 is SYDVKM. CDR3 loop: CASSATGPSYLGATNEKLFF. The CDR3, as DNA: TGTGCCAGCAGTGCCACAGGGCCATCCTACTTAGGGGCAACTAATGAAAAACTGTTTTTT.

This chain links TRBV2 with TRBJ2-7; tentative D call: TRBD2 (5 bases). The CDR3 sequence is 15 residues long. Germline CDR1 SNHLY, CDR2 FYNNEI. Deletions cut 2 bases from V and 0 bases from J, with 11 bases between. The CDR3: CASSERVGSSYEQYF. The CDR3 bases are TGTGCCAGCAGTGAACGGGTAGGGAGCTCCTACGAGCAGTACTTC. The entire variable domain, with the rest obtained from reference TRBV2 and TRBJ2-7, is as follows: EPEVTQTPSHQVTQMGQEVILRCVPISNHLYFYWYRQILGQKVEFLVSFYNNEISEKSEIFDDQFSVERPDGSNFTLKIRSTKLEDSAMYFCASSERVGSSYEQYFGPGTRLTVT.

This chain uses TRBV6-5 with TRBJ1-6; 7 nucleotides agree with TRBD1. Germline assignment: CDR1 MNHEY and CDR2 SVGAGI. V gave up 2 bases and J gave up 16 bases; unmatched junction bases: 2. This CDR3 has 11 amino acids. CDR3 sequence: CASSYRGQLHF. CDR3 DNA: TGTGCCAGCAGTTACAGGGGACAGCTCCACTTT.

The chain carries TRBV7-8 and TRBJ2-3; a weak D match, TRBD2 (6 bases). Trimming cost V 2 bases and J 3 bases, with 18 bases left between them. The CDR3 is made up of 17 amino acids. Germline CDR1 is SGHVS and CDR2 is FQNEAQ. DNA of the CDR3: TGTGCCAGCAGCTTACCTATGCGGGGTGGAAAGACAGATACGCAGTATTTT. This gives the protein CASSLPMRGGKTDTQYF.

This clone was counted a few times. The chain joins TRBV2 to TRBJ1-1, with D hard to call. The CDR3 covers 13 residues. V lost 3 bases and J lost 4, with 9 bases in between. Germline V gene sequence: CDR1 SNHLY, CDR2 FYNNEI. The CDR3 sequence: CASSERTFTEAFF. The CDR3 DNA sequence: TGTGCCAGCAGTGAGCGGACTTTCACTGAAGCTTTCTTT.

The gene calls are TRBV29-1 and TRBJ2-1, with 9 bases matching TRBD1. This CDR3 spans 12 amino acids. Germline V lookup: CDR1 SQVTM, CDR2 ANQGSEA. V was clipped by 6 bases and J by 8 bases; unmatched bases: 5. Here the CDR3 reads CSVGQGKDEQFF. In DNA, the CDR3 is TGCAGCGTGGGACAGGGTAAGGATGAGCAGTTCTTC.

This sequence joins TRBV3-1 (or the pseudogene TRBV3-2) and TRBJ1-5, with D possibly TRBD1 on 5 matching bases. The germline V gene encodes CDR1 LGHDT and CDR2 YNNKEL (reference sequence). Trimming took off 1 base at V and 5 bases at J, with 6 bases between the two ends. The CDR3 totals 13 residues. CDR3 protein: CASSQGGDQPQHF. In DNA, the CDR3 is TGTGCCAGCAGCCAAGGGGGGGATCAGCCCCAGCATTTT.

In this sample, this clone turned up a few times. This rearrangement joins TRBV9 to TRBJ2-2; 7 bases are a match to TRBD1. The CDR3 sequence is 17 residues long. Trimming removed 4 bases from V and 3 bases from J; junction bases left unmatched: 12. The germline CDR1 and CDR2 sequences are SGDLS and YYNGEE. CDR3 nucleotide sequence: TGTGCCAGCAGCCTGGGGACAGCCGTGGATTACACCGGGGAGCTGTTTTTT. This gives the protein CASSLGTAVDYTGELFF.

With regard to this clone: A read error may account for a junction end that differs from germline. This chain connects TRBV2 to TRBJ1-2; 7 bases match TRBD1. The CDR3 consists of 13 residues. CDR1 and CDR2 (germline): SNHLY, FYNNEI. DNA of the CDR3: TGTGCCAGCACCCTAGGGGGTGGGGACAGCTACTACTTC. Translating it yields CASTLGGGDSYYF.

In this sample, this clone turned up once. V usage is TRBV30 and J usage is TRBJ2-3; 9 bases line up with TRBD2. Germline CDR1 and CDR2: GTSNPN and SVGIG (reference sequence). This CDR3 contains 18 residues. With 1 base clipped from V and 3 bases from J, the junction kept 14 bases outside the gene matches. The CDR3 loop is CAWSAPVKAGGRTDTQYF. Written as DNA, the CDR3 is TGTGCCTGGAGTGCTCCAGTCAAGGCGGGAGGGAGGACAGATACGCAGTATTTT.

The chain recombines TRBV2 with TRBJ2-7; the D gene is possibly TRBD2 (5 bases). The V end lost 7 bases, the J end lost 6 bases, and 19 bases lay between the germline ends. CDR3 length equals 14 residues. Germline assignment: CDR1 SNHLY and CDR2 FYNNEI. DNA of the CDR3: TGTGCCAGCACTCTAAGAGGGAGTAGTATCGAGCAGTACTTC. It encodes CASTLRGSSIEQYF.

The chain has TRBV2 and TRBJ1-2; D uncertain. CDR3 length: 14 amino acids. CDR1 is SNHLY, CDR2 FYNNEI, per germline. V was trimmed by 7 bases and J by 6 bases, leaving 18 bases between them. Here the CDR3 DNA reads TGTGCCAGCAAGGGAGAAGGGATAGGCGATGGCTACACCTTC. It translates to CASKGEGIGDGYTF.

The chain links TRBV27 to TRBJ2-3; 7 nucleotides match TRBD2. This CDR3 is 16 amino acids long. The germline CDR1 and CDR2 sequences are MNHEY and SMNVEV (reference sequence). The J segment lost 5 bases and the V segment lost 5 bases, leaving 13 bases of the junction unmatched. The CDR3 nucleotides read TGTGCCAGCAGTGCCCCCGCTAGCGGAGAGGGAGATACGCAGTATTTT. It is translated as CASSAPASGEGDTQYF.

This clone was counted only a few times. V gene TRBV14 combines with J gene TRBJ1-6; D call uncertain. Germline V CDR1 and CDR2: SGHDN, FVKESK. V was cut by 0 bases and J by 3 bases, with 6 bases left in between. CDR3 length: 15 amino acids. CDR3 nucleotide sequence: TGTGCCAGCAGCCAAGATTCTTTCTATAATTCACCCCTCCACTTT. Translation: CASSQDSFYNSPLHF.

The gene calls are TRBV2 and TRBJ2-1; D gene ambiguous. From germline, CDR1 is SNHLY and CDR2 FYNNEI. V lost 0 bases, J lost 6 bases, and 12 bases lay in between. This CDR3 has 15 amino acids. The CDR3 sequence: CASSEALVMSNEQFF. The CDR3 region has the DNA TGTGCCAGCAGTGAAGCGCTGGTCATGAGCAATGAGCAGTTCTTC.

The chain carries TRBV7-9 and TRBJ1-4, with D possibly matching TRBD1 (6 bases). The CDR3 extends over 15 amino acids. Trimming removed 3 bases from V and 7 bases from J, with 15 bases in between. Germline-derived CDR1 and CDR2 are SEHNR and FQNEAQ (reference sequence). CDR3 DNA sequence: TGTGCCAGCAGCTTTATTTCAGGGGCGGGTGAAAAACTGTTTTTT. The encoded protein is CASSFISGAGEKLFF.